Below, 12 T cell receptor beta chains from the same sample are listed, as sequenced in a study of control samples from healthy donors and cancer patients. Data came from immunoSEQ multiplex PCR; TCRdb stores just in-frame clones and leaves some out. This sample has around 15,000 clones, with 85% to 90% found just once. Sequenced material: PBMCs. All receptors come from a woman in her seventies with colorectal cancer.

The genes are TRBV6-5 and TRBJ2-1, with TRBD1 as a possible D gene (6 bases). This CDR3 contains 12 residues. Deletions cut 8 bases from V and 4 bases from J, with 9 bases between. Germline CDR1 and CDR2: MNHEY and SVGAGI. The DNA for the CDR3 is TGTGCCAGCGGACAGACATACAATGAGCAGTTCTTC. This codes for CASGQTYNEQFF.

The chain couples TRBV6-5 to TRBJ1-2, with a tentative D call TRBD1 (6 bases). CDR1 and CDR2 from the germline V gene are MNHEY and SVGAGI. V was shortened by 8 bases and J by 3 bases, with 16 bases between the two germline ends. This CDR3 comprises 14 residues. This chain's CDR3 is CASLGTSHYYGYTF. The CDR3 nucleotides read TGTGCCAGCCTTGGGACAAGCCATTACTATGGCTACACCTTC.

This chain joins TRBV19 and TRBJ1-3, with a weak D call TRBD1 (5 bases). Between the trimmed V and J ends, which lost 9 bases and 0 bases, there was a span of 18 bases. The CDR3 consists of 16 residues. Germline V lookup: CDR1 LNHDA, CDR2 SQIVND (reference sequence). The CDR3 nucleotides are TGTGCCAGCCGGACCGGGGGAGTGAGCTCTGGAAACACCATATATTTT. Translated: CASRTGGVSSGNTIYF.

The chain carries TRBV6-4 and TRBJ2-1, with 8 nucleotides matching TRBD1. J was trimmed by 8 bases and V by 4 bases; bases with no gene match: 7. The V gene's germline CDR1 is MRHNA and CDR2 SNTAGT. CDR3 size: 14 residues. CDR3 loop: CASSATGQVDEQFF. DNA of the CDR3: TGTGCCAGCAGTGCGACGGGACAGGTGGATGAGCAGTTCTTC.

V usage is TRBV6-5 and J usage is TRBJ2-3; 7 bases agree with TRBD1. Unmatched junction bases numbered 8, after V lost 6 bases and J lost 2 bases. Per germline, CDR1 MNHEY and CDR2 SVGAGI. This CDR3 spans 15 amino acids. CDR3 region: CASSYGTANTDTQYF. The CDR3 DNA reads TGTGCCAGCAGCTACGGGACAGCAAACACAGATACGCAGTATTTT.

This clone was counted a single time. The J gene is TRBJ2-5, the V gene TRBV6-5, with D possibly being TRBD2 (6 bases). The CDR3 length is 16 residues. The V end was cut by 0 bases, the J end by 1 base, with 12 bases between. Germline CDR1 and CDR2: MNHEY and SVGAGI. The CDR3 protein is CASSYSPAGTQETQYF. In nucleotides, the CDR3 is TGTGCCAGCAGTTACTCGCCCGCGGGGACCCAAGAGACCCAGTACTTC.

This clone was counted a single time. This sequence joins TRBV13 and TRBJ2-1; 8 positions match TRBD1. The CDR3 totals 17 residues. With V trimmed by 1 base and J by 0 bases, 5 bases remained unmatched. Germline loops: CDR1 PRHDT, CDR2 FYEKMQ (reference sequence). The CDR3 DNA reads as TGTGCCAGCAGCTTAGAGGACAGGGAGATCTCCTACAATGAGCAGTTCTTC. Its translation is CASSLEDREISYNEQFF.

This rearrangement joins TRBV5-1 to TRBJ2-5; possible D gene TRBD1, 6 bases. Germline V gives CDR1 SGHRS, CDR2 YFSETQ. V lost 4 bases to trimming and J lost 5 bases, with 12 bases between them. The CDR3 spans 13 residues. Here the CDR3 DNA reads TGCGCCAGCAGCCAAACAGGGCCGGAGACCCAGTACTTC. This codes for CASSQTGPETQYF.

The chain joins TRBV12-3 or TRBV12-4 to TRBJ1-2, with 7 bases fitting TRBD1. Germline trimming cut 5 bases from V and 4 bases from J; bases unmatched to any gene: 4. This CDR3 is 13 amino acids long. The CDR3 DNA sequence: TGTGCCAGCAGTCCGACAGGGACCTATGGCTACACCTTC. Protein product: CASSPTGTYGYTF.

This chain uses TRBV2 with TRBJ2-7; tentative D call: TRBD1 (6 bases). The CDR3 spans 12 residues. V was trimmed by 5 bases and J by 6 bases, leaving 11 bases between them. Per the germline V gene, CDR1 is SNHLY and CDR2 is FYNNEI. CDR3 sequence: CASSPDRGEQYF. The CDR3 DNA is TGTGCCAGCAGTCCGGACAGAGGCGAGCAGTACTTC.

The chain carries TRBV9 and TRBJ2-2, with D perhaps matching TRBD1 or TRBD2 (5 bases each). Germline V gene data show CDR1 as SGDLS and CDR2 as YYNGEE. Trimming shortened V by 1 base and J by 0 bases, and 13 bases separated the two germline ends. CDR3 length: 17 amino acids. The CDR3 spells CASSVRPGRANTGELFF. The CDR3 bases are TGTGCCAGCAGCGTACGCCCGGGACGCGCGAACACCGGGGAGCTGTTTTTT.

The genes are TRBV24-1 and TRBJ2-1; 11 bases map to TRBD2. The CDR3 covers 16 residues. Losses at the gene ends were 4 bases for V and 8 bases for J; bases not matched to a gene: 9. Germline CDR1 is KGHDR and CDR2 is SFDVKD. CDR3 region: CATSDLGTSGIDEQFF. In DNA, the CDR3 is TGTGCCACCAGTGACCTCGGGACTAGCGGCATCGATGAGCAGTTCTTC.